This T cell receptor (beta chain) was obtained from a study of sequential checkpoint blockade in melanoma. From germline, CDR1 is SEHNR and CDR2 FQNEAQ (reference sequence). This CDR3 region has 12 residues. With 1 base removed from V and 9 bases from J, the gap between germline ends came to 7 bases. The treatment: randomized to nivolumab then ipilimumab (arm A) or the reverse (arm B). From thawed PBMCs, live CD3+CD8+ cells negative for CD19 and CD56 were sorted. Only in-frame clones appear in the TCRdb table, and some are missing; sequencing was by immunoSEQ multiplex PCR. The sample records 30,000 or so clones, approximately 86% being singletons.

The receptor was isolated from a human donor with melanoma. The rearrangement uses TRBV7-9 and TRBJ2-1; D gene ambiguous. The material was CD8+ T cells sorted from blood (inferred from file names), obtained from a patient given nivolumab and ipilimumab in sequence. The CDR3 sequence is CASSLGTVEQFF. The CDR3, as DNA: TGTGCCAGCAGCTTAGGCACGGTTGAGCAGTTCTTC.